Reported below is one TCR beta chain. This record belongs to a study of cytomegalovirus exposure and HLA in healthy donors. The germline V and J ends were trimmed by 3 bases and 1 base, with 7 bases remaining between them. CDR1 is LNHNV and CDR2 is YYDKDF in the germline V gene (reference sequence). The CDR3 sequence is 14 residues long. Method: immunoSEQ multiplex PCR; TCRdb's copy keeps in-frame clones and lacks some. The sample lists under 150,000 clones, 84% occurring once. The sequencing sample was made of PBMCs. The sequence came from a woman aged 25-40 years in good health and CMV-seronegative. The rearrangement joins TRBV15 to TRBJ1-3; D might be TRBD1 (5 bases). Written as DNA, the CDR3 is TGTGCCACCAGCAGCGGGGGATCTGGAAACACCATATATTTT. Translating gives CATSSGGSGNTIYF. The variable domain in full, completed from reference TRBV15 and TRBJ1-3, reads DAMVIQNPRYQVTQFGKPVTLSCSQTLNHNVMYWYQQKSSQAPKLLFHYYDKDFNNEADTPDNFQSRRPNTSFCFLDIRSPGLGDTAMYLCATSSGGSGNTIYFGEGSWLTVV.